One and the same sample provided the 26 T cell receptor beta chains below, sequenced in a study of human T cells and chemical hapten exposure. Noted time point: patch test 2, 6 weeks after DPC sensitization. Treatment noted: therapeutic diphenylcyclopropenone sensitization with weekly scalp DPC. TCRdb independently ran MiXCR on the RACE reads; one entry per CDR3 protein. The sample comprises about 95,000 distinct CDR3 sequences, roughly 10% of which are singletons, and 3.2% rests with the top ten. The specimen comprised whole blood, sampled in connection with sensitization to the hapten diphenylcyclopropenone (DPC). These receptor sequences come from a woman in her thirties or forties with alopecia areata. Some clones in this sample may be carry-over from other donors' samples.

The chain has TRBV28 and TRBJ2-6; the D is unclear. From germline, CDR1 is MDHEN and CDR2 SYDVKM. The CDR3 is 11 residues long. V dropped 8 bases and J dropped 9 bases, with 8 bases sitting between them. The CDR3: CASWGNNVLTF. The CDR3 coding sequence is TGTGCCAGCTGGGGAAACAACGTCCTGACTTTC. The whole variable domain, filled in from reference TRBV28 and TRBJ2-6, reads DVKVTQSSRYLVKRTGEKVFLECVQDMDHENMFWYRQDPGLGLRLIYFSYDVKMKEKGDIPEGYSVSREKKERFSLILESASTNQTSMYLCASWGNNVLTFGAGSRLTVL.

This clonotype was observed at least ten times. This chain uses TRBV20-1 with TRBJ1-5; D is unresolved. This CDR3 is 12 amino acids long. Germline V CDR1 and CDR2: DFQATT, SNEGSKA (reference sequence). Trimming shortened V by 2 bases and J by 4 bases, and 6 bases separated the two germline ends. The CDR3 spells CSARSRNQPQHF. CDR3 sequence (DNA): TGCAGTGCTAGAAGTCGGAATCAGCCCCAGCATTTT.

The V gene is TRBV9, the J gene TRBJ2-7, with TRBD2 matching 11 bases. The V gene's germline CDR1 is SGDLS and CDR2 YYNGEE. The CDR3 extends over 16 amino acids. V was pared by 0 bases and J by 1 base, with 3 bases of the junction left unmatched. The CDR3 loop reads CASSVVLAGGSYEQYF. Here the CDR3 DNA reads TGTGCCAGCAGCGTAGTGCTAGCGGGGGGATCCTACGAGCAGTACTTC.

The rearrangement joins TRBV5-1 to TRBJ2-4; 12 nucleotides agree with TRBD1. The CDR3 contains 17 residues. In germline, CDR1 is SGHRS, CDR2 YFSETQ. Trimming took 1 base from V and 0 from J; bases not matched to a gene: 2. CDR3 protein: CASSLPGQGAAKNIQYF. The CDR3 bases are TGCGCCAGCAGCTTGCCGGGACAGGGGGCAGCCAAAAACATTCAGTACTTC. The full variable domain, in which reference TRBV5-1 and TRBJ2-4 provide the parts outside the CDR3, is KAGVTQTPRYLIKTRGQQVTLSCSPISGHRSVSWYQQTPGQGLQFLFEYFSETQRNKGNFPGRFSGRQFSNSRSEMNVSTLELGDSALYLCASSLPGQGAAKNIQYFGAGTRLSVL.

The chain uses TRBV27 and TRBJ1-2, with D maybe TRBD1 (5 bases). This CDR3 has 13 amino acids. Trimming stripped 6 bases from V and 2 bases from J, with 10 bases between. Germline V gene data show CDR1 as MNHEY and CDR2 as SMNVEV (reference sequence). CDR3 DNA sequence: TGTGCCAGCAGGCAGGGTGAGAACTATGGCTACACCTTC. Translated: CASRQGENYGYTF.

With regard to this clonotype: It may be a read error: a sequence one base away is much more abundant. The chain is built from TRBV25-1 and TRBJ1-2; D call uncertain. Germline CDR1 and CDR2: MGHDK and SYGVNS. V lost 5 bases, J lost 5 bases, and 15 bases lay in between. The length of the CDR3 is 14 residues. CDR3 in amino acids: CASSFNNMKYGYTF. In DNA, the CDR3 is TGTGCCAGCAGTTTCAATAATATGAAGTATGGCTACACCTTC.

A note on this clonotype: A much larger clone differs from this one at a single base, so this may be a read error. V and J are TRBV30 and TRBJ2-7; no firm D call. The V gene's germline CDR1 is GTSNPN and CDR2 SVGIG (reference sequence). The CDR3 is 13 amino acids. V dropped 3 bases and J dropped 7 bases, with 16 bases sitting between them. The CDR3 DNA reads TGTGCCTGGAGCCCGGACCGTATGAGGGAGCAGTACTTC. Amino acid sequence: CAWSPDRMREQYF.

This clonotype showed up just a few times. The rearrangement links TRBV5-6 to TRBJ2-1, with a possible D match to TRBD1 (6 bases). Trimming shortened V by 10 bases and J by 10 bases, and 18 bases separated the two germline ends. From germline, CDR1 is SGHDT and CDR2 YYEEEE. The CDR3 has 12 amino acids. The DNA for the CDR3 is TGTGCCTTCTCGCAGGGGACGCAGGAGCAGTTCTTC. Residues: CAFSQGTQEQFF.

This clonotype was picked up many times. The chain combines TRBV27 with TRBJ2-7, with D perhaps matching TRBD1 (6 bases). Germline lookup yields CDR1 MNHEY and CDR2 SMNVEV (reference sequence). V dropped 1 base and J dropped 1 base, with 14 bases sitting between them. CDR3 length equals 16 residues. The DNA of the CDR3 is TGTGCCAGCAGTTTATTGGGGGCCTCAACTTCCTACGAGCAGTACTTC. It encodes CASSLLGASTSYEQYF.

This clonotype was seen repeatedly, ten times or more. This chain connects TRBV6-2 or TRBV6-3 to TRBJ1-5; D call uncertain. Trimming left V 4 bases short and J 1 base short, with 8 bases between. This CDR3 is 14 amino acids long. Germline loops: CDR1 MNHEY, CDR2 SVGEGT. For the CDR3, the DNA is TGTGCCAGCAGTTCGGTGGCGAGCAATCAGCCCCAGCATTTT. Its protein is CASSSVASNQPQHF.

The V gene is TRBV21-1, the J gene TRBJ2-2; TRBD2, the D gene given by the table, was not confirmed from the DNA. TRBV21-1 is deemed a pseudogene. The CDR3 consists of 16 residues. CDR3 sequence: CASSPRLAGNTGELFF. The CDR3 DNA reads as TGTGCCAGCAGCCCCCGACTAGCGGGGAACACCGGGGAGCTGTTTTTT.

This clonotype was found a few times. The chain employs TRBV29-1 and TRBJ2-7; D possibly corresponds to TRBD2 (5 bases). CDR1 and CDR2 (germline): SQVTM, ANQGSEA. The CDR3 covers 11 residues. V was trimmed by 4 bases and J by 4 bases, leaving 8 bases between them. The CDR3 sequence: CSVVGVYEQYF. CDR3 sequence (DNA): TGCAGCGTTGTCGGGGTTTACGAGCAGTACTTC.

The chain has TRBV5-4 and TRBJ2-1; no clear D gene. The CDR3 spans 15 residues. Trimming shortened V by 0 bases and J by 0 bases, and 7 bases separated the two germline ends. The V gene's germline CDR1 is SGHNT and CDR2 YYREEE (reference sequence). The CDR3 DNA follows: TGTGCCAGCAGCTTGGCGCATAGCTCCTACAATGAGCAGTTCTTC. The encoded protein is CASSLAHSSYNEQFF.

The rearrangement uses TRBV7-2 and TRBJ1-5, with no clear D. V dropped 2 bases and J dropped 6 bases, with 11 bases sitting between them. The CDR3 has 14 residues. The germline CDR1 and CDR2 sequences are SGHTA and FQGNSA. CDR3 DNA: TGTGCCAGCAGCTTATTAGGGAAAGGTCAGCCCCAGCATTTT. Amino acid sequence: CASSLLGKGQPQHF.

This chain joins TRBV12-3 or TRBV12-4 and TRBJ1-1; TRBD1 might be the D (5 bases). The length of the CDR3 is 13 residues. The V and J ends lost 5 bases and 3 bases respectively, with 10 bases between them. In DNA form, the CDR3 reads TGTGCCAGCAGTCGGAAGGGGCACACTGAAGCTTTCTTT. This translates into CASSRKGHTEAFF.

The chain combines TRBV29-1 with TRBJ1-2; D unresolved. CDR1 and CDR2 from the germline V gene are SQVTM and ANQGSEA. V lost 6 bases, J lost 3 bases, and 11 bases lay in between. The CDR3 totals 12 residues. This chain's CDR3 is CSVETEYYGYTF. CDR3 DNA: TGCAGCGTAGAGACGGAATACTATGGCTACACCTTC.

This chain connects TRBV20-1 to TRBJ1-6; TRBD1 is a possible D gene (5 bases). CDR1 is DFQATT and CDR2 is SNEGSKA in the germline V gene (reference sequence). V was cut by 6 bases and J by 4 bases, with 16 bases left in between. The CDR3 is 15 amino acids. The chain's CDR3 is CSALSSRGYNSPLHF. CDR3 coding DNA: TGCAGTGCCTTATCCTCCCGGGGGTATAATTCACCCCTCCACTTT.

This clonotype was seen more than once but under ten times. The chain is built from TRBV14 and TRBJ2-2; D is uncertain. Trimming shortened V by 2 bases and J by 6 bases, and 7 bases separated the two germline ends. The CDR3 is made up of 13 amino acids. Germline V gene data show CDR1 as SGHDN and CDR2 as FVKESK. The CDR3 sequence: CASSQSFPGELFF. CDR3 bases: TGTGCCAGCAGCCAAAGTTTCCCCGGGGAGCTGTTTTTT.

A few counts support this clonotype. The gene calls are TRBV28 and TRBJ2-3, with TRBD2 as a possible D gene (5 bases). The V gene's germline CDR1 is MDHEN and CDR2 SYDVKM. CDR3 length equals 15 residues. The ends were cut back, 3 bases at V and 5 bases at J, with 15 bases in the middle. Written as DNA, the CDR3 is TGTGCCAGCAGTTTTTCAAGGAGAGGGAAAGATACGCAGTATTTT. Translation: CASSFSRRGKDTQYF. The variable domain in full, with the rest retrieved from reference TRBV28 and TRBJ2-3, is DVKVTQSSRYLVKRTGEKVFLECVQDMDHENMFWYRQDPGLGLRLIYFSYDVKMKEKGDIPEGYSVSREKKERFSLILESASTNQTSMYLCASSFSRRGKDTQYFGPGTRLTVL.

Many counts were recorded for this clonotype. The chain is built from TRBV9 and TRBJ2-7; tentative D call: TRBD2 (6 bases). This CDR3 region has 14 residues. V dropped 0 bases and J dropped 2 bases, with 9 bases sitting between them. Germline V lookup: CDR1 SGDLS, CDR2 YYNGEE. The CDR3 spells CASSVAGETYEQYF. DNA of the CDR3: TGTGCCAGCAGCGTAGCGGGAGAAACCTACGAGCAGTACTTC.

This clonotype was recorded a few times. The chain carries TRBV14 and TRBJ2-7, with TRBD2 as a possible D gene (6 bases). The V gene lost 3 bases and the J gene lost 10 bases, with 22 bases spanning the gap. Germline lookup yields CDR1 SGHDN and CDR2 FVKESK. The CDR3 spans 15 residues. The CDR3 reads CASSHPLAGREIQYF. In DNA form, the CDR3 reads TGTGCCAGCAGCCACCCCCTGGCTGGGCGGGAAATTCAGTACTTC.

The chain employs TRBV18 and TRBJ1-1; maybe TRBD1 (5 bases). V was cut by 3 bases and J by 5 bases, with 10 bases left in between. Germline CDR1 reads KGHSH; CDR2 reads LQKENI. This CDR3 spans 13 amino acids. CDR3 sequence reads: CASSPDSSTEAFF. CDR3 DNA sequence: TGTGCCAGCTCACCCGACAGCAGTACTGAAGCTTTCTTT.

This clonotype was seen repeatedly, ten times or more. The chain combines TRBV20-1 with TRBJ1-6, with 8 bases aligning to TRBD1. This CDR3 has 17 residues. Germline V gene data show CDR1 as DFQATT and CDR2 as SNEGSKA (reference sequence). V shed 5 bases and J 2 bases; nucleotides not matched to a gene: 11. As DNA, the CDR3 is TGCAGTGCTCTTCACCGGGGACAGGCAACCTATAATTCACCCCTCCACTTT. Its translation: CSALHRGQATYNSPLHF.

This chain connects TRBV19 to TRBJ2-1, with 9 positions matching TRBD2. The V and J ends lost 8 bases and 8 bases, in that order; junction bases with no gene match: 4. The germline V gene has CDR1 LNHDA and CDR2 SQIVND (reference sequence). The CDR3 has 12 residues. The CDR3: CASLAGWDEQFF. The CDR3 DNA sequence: TGTGCCAGTCTAGCGGGGTGGGATGAGCAGTTCTTC. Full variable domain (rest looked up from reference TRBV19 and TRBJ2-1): DGGITQSPKYLFRKEGQNVTLSCEQNLNHDAMYWYRQDPGQGLRLIYYSQIVNDFQKGDIAEGYSVSREKKESFPLTVTSAQKNPTAFYLCASLAGWDEQFFGPGTRLTVL.

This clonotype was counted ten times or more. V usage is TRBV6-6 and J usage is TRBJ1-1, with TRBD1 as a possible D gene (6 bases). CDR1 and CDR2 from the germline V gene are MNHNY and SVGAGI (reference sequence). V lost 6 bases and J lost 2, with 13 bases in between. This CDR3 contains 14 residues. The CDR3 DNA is TGTGCCAGCAGCTCCGGGACACTAAACACTGAAGCTTTCTTT. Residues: CASSSGTLNTEAFF.

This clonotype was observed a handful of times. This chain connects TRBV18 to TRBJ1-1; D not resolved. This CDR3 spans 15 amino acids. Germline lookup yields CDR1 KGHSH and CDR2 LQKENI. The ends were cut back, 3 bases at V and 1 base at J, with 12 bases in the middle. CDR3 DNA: TGTGCCAGCTCACCTTCGCAGGCGCAGAACACTGAAGCTTTCTTT. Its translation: CASSPSQAQNTEAFF.